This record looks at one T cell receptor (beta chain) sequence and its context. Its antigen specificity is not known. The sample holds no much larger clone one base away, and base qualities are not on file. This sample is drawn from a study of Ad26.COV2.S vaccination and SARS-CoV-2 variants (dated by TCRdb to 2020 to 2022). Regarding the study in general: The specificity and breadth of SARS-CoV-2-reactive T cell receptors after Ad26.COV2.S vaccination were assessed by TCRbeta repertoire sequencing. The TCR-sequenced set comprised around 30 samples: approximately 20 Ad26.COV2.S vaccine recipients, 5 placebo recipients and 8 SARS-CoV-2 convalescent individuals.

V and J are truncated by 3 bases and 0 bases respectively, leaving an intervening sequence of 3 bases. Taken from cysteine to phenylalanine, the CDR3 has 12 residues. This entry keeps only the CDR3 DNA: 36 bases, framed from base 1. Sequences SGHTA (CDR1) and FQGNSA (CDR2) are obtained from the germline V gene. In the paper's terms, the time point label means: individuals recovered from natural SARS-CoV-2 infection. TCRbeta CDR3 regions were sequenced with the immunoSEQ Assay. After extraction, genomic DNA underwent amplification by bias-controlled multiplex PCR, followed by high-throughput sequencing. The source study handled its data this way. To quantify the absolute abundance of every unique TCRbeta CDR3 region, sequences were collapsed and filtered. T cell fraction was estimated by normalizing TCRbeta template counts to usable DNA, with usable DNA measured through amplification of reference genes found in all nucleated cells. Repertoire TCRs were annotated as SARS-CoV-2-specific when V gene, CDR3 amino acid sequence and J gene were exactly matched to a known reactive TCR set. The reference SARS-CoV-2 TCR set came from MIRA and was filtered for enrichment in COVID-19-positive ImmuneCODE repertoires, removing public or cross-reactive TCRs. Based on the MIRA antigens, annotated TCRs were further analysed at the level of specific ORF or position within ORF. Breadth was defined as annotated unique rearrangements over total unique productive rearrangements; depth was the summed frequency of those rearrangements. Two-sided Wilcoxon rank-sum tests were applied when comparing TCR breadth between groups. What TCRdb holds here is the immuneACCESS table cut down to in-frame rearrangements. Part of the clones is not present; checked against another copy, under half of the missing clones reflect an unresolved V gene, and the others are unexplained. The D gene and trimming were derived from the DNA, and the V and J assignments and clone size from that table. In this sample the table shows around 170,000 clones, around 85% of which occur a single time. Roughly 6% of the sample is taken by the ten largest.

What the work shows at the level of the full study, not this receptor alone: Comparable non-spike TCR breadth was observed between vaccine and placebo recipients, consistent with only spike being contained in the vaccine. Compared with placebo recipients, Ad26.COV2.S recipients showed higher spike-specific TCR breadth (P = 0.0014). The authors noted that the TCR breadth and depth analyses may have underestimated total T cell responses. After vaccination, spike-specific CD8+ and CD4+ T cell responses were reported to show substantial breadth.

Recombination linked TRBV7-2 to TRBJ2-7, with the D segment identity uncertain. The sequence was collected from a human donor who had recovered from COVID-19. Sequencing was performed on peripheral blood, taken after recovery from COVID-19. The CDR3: CASSLSSYEQYF. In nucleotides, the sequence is TGTGCCAGCAGCTTGAGCTCCTACGAGCAGTACTTC. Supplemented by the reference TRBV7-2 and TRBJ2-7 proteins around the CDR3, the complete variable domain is GAGVSQSPSNKVTEKGKDVELRCDPISGHTALYWYRQSLGQGLEFLIYFQGNSAPDKSGLPSDRFSAERTGGSVSTLTIQRTQQEDSAVYLCASSLSSYEQYFGPGTRLTVT.